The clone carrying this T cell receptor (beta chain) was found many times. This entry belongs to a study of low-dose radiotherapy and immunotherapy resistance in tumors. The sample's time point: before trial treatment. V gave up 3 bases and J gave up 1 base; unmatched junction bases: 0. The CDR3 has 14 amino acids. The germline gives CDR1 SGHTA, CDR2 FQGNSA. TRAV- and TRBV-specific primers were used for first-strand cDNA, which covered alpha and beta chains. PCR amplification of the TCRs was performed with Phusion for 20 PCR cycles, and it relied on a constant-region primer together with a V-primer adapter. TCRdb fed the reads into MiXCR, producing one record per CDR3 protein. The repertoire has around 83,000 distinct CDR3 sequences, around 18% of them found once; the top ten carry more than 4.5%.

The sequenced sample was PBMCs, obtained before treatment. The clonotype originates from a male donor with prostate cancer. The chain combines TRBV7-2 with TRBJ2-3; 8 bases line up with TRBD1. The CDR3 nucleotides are TGTGCCAGCAGCTTGGGACAGGGCACAGATACGCAGTATTTT. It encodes CASSLGQGTDTQYF.